This TCR beta chain was found in a study of shared clonotypes between healthy human individuals. Study-wide context: Three plates were used per donor for CD4 naive, three for CD4 memory, two for CD8 naive and one for CD8 memory.

Assay runs were performed at deep level. Per the original methods: Filtering differed, since immunoSEQ gave only junction sequences and no quality scores. The repertoire was sequenced with immunoSEQ multiplex PCR; TCRdb's copy has only in-frame clones and lacks some. V, J and clone size are taken as reported in that table, and D and trimming were inferred from the DNA itself. The data contain some 690,000 clones, 90% of them singletons. Broader study findings: Shared clonotypes: roughly 4.5% naive CD4, approximately 3.4% naive CD8, around 2.2% memory CD4, roughly 0.4% memory CD8.

V lost 1 base and J lost 15; bases outside the gene matches: 9. This CDR3 is built from 15 residues. CDR1 MNHEY and CDR2 SVGAGI come from the germline V gene. Points on this clone: Its antigen is currently unknown.

The sample was memory CD8+ T cells from PBMCs. Subset indicated: CD45RO+ cells pooled with CCR7-negative TemRA cells. This clonotype was sampled from a man aged 18 to 30 in good health. Some clones in this sample may be carry-over from other donors' samples. V usage is TRBV6-5 and J usage is TRBJ2-1, with TRBD2 matching 13 bases. This CDR3 reads CASSYLGLAGEFAFF. For the CDR3, the DNA is TGTGCCAGCAGTTACTTAGGACTAGCGGGGGAGTTTGCGTTCTTC.